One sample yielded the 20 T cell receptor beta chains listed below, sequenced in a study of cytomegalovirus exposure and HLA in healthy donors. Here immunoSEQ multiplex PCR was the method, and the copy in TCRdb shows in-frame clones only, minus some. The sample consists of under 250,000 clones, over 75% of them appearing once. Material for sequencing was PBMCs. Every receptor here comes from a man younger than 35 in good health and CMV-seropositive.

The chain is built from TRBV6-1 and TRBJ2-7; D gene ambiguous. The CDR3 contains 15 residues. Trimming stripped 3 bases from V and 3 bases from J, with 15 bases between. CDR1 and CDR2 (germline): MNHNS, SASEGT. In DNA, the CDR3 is TGTGCCAGCAGTGAGATGGTAACGGAGATCTACGAGCAGTACTTC. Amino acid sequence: CASSEMVTEIYEQYF.

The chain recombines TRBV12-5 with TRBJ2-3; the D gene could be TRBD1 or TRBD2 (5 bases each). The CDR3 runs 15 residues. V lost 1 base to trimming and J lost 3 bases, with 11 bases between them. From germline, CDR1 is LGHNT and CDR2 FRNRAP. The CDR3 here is CASGLGQSGTDTQYF. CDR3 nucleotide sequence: TGTGCTAGTGGTTTGGGACAGTCGGGGACAGATACGCAGTATTTT.

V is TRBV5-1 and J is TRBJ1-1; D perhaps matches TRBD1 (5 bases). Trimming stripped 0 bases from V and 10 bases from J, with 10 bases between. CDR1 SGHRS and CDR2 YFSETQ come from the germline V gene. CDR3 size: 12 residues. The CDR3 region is CASSLEDGGAFF. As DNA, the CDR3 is TGCGCCAGCAGCTTGGAGGATGGGGGAGCTTTCTTT.

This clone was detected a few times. CDR3 region: CASSLLYGDNEQFF. The DNA of the CDR3 is TGTGCCAGCAGCTTACTCTATGGCGACAATGAGCAGTTCTTC. The rearrangement joins TRBV7-8 to TRBJ2-1; D gene uncertain. CDR1 SGHVS and CDR2 FQNEAQ come from the germline V gene. Trimming removed 2 bases at V and 5 bases at J, with 10 bases between. The CDR3 contains 14 residues.

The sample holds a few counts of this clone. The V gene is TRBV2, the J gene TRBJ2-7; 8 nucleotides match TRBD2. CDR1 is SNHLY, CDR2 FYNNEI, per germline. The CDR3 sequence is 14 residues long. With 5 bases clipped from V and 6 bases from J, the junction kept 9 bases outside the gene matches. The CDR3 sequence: CASSTREGYVEQYF. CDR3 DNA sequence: TGTGCCAGCAGTACTCGGGAGGGTTACGTCGAGCAGTACTTC.

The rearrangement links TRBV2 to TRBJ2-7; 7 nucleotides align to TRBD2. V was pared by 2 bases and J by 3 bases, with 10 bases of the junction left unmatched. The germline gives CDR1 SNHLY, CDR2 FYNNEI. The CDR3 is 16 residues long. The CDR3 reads CASSELTWGGGYEQYF. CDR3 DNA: TGTGCCAGCAGTGAATTGACCTGGGGCGGGGGCTACGAGCAGTACTTC.

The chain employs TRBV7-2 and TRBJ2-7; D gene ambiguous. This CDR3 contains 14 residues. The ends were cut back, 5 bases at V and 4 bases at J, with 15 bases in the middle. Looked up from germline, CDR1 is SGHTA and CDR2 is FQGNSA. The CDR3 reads CASSPRAAAYEQYF. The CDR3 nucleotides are TGTGCCAGCAGCCCCCGGGCGGCCGCTTACGAGCAGTACTTC.

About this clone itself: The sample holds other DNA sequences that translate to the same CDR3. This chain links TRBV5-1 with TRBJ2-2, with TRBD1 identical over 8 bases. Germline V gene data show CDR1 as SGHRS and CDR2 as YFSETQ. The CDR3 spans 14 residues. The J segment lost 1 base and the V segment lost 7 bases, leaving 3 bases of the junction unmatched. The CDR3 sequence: CASSGTGNTGELFF. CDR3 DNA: TGCGCCAGCTCCGGGACAGGGAACACCGGGGAGCTGTTTTTT.

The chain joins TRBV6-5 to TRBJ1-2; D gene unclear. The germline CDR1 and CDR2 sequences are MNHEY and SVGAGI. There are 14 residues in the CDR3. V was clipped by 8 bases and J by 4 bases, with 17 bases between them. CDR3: CASRRAPGSYGYTF. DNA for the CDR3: TGTGCCAGCCGGCGGGCTCCCGGGAGCTATGGCTACACCTTC.

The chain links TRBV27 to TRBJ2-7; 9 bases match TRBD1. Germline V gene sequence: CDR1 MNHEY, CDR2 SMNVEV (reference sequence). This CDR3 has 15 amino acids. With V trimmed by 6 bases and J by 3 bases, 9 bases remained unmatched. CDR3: CASSTYPGQGYEQYF. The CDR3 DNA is TGTGCCAGCAGCACCTATCCGGGACAGGGCTACGAGCAGTACTTC.

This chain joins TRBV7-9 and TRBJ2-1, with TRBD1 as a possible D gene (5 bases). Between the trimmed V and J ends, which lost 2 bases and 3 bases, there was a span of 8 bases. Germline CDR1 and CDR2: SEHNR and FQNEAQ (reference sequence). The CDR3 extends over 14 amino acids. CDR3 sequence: CASSLSQGYNEQFF. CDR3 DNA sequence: TGTGCCAGCAGCTTAAGCCAGGGCTACAATGAGCAGTTCTTC. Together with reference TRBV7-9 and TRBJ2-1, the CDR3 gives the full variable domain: DTGVSQNPRHKITKRGQNVTFRCDPISEHNRLYWYRQTLGQGPEFLTYFQNEAQLEKSRLLSDRFSAERPKGSFSTLEIQRTEQGDSAMYLCASSLSQGYNEQFFGPGTRLTVL.

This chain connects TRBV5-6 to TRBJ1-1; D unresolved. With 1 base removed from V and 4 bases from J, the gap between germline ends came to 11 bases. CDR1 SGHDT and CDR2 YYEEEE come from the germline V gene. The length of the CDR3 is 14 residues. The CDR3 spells CASSLQSGITEAFF. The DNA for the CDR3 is TGTGCCAGCAGCTTGCAATCGGGAATCACTGAAGCTTTCTTT.

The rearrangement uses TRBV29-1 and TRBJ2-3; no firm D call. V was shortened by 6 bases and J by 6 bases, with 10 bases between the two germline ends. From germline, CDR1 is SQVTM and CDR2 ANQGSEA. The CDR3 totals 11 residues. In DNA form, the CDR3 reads TGCAGCGTGAGAGGATATGATACGCAGTATTTT. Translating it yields CSVRGYDTQYF.

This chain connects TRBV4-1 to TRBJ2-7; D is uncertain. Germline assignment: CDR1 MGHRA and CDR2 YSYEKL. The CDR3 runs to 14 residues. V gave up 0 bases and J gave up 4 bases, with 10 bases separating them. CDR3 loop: CASSQEHRSYEQYF. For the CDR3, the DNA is TGCGCCAGCAGCCAAGAACACCGCTCTTACGAGCAGTACTTC.

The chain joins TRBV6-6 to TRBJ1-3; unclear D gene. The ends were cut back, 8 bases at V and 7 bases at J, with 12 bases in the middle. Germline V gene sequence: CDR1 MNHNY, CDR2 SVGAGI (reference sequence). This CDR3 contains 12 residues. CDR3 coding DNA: TGTGCCAGCGTTTCGAGCTGGAACACCATATATTTT. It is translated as CASVSSWNTIYF.

Here the CDR3 DNA reads TGTGCCAGCAGCACGGGGGGGCCCGGCTATGGCTACACCTTC. Residues: CASSTGGPGYGYTF. This chain uses TRBV7-9 with TRBJ1-2, with a weak D call TRBD1 (6 bases). Germline V gene sequence: CDR1 SEHNR, CDR2 FQNEAQ (reference sequence). The CDR3 runs to 14 residues. V was cut by 5 bases and J by 4 bases, with 14 bases left in between.

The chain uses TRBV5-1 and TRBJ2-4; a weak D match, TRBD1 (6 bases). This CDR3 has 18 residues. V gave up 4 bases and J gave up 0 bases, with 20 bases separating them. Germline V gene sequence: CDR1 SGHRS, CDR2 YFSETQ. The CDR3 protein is CASSQIPTGVLAKNIQYF. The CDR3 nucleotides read TGCGCCAGCAGCCAAATTCCGACAGGCGTTCTAGCCAAAAACATTCAGTACTTC.

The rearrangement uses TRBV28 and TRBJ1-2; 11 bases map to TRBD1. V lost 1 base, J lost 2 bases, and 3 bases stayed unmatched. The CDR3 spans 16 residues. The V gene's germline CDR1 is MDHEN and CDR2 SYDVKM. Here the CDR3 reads CASSLSGTGGNYGYTF. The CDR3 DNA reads TGTGCCAGCAGTTTATCTGGGACAGGGGGGAACTATGGCTACACCTTC.

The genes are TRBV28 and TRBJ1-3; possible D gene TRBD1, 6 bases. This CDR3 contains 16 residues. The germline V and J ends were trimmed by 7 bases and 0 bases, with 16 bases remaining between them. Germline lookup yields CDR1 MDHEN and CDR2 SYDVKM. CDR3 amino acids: CASKSQRGFSGNTIYF. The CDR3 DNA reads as TGTGCCAGCAAATCCCAAAGGGGGTTCTCTGGAAACACCATATATTTT.

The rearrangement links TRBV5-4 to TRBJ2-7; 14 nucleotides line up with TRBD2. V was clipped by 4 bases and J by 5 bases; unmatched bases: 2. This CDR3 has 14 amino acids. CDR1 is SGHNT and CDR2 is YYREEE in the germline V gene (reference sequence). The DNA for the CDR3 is TGTGCCAGCAGCATGGGACTAGCGGGAGACGAGCAGTACTTC. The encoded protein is CASSMGLAGDEQYF.